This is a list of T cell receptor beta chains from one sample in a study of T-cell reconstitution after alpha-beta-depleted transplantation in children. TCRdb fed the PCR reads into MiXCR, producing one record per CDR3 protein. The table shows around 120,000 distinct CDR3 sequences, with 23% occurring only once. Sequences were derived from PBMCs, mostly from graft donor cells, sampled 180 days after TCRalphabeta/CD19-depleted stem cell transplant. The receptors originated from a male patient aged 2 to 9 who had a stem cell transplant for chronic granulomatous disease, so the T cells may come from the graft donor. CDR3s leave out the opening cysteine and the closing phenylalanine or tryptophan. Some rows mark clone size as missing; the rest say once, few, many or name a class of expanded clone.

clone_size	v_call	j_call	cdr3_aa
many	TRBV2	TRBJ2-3	ASIGGRTTDTQY
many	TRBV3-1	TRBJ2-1	ASSAGTSGGAGHNEQF
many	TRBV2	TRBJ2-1	ASSTSGVQDEQF
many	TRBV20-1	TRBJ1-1	SARDLRGVTEAF
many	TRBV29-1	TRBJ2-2	SVVWGGANTGELF
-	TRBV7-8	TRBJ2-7	ASSPLQSTYEQY
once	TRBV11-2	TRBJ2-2	ASSPVIGGGELF
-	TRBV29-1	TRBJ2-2	SVARQVPGELF
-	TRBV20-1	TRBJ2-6	SAPPIQGSGANVLT
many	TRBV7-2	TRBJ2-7	ASSLSGSIYEQY
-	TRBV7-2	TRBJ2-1	ASSGDRANEQF
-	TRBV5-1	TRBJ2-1	ASSLRGTASYNEQF
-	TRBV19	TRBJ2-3	ASNQGDTQY
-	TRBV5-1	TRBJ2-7	ASSLRSAPSSYEQY
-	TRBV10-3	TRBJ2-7	AIRNRDEQY
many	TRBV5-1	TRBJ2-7	ASSSDRELYEQY
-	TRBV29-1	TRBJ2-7	SVVGRFTYEQY
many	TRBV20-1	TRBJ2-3	SARVPDTQY
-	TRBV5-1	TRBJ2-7	ASSQDPQGANEQY
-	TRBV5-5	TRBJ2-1	ASSFGREFSEQF
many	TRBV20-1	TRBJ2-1	SALRRGNEQF
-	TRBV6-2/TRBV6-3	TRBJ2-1	ASIGMAGGFYNEQF
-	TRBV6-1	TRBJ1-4	ASRRTGVNEKLF
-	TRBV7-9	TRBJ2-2	ASSLGGPSGELF
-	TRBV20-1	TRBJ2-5	SSGLAGQETQY
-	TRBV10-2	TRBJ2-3	ASSEPMVGSQY
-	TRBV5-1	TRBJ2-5	ASSIRQGKETQY
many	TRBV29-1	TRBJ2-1	SVIRRVPSQDTYEQF
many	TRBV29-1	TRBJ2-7	SVKGQKGYEQY
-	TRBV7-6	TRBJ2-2	ASSLAPGTASGRENTGELF
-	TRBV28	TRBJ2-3	ASSPWQGAGTDTQY
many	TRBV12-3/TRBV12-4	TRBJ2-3	ASATTTSGRDTQY
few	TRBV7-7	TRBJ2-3	ASSRRTGADTQY
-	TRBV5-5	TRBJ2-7	ASSLAQIVYEQY
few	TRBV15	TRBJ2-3	ATVTGNTQY
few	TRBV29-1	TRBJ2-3	SVVETGGADTQY
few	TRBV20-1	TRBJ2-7	SAGPGLAEYEQY
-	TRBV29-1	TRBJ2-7	SAAKTVKGYEQY
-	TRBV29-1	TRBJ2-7	SARTSPYEQY
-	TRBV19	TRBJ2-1	ASSIAAGDYNEQF
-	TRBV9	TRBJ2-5	ASSENGLYETQY
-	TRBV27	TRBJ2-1	GSGLAPTKQF
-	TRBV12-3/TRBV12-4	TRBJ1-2	ASRTGGDYGYT
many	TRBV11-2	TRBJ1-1	ASSSAGGTGLGTEAF
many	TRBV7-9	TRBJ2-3	ASSSGLAGVNTDTQY
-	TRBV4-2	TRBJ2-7	ASSLDSGVPYEQY
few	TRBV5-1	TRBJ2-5	ASSHGQETQY
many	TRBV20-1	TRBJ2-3	SARDVAGATDTQY
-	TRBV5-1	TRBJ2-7	ASSLGEGVDEQY
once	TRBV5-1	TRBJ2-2	ASSLAGQGNTGELF
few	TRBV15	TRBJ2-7	ATSSGSFYEQY
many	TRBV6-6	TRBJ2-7	ASQRVQAYEQY
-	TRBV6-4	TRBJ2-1	ASSETLDYNEQF